Listed below are T cell receptor beta chains from one sample, sequenced in a study of beta chain features in type 1 diabetes. TCRdb keeps only in-frame clones here, not all; method: immunoSEQ multiplex PCR. This sample carries some 270,000 clones, around an eighth of them seen once, and the ten largest clones take approximately 0.024%. The source material was naive CD4+ T cells from blood. The origin of the receptors is a woman aged 40 to 50 in good health. The CDR3 runs from the conserved cysteine through the conserved F or W. Fields, in order: CDR3 protein, CDR3 DNA, D gene, J gene, clone size, V gene. A D gene is named only where the DNA matches it firmly. Size tells how often a clone was seen (once, few, many) or the class of an expanded clone, and some rows leave it out.

CASSLNGDGNQPQHF | TGTGCCAGTAGCTTAAACGGGGATGGCAATCAGCCCCAGCATTTT | . | TRBJ1-5 | few | TRBV19
CASSLDRAGYGYTF | TGTGCCAGCAGCTTGGACAGGGCCGGCTATGGCTACACCTTC | . | TRBJ1-2 | . | TRBV5-4
CASSSTGGYEQYF | TGTGCCAGTAGTTCTACAGGGGGCTACGAGCAGTACTTC | TRBD1 | TRBJ2-7 | . | TRBV19
CASSRRIAGQRYNEQFF | TGTGCCAGCAGTCGTAGGATTGCAGGTCAGCGGTACAATGAGCAGTTCTTC | . | TRBJ2-1 | few | TRBV28
CASSPTPGQGGYGYTF | TGTGCCAGCAGTCCAACTCCGGGACAGGGTGGCTATGGCTACACCTTC | TRBD1 | TRBJ1-2 | . | TRBV27
CASSQGAGNEKLFF | TGTGCCAGCAGCCAAGGGGCCGGTAATGAAAAACTGTTTTTT | . | TRBJ1-4 | . | TRBV6-5
CASSLAGGGGNTGELFF | TGTGCCAGCAGCTTAGCCGGCGGGGGAGGGAACACCGGGGAGCTGTTTTTT | TRBD2 | TRBJ2-2 | few | TRBV7-8
CASTRGNSPLHF | TGTGCCAGTACGAGGGGGAATTCACCCCTCCACTTT | . | TRBJ1-6 | few | TRBV6-5
CASSPPSSYEQYF | TGCGCCAGCAGCCCGCCGAGCTCCTACGAGCAGTACTTC | . | TRBJ2-7 | . | TRBV5-1
CASSVAASGRTDTQYF | TGTGCCAGCAGCGTAGCGGCTAGCGGGCGCACAGATACGCAGTATTTT | TRBD2 | TRBJ2-3 | once | TRBV9
CSVETGVGTEAFF | TGCAGCGTAGAGACAGGGGTCGGAACTGAAGCTTTCTTT | TRBD1 | TRBJ1-1 | . | TRBV29-1
CASSLGRGGDNSPLHF | TGTGCCAGCAGCTTAGGAAGGGGCGGTGATAATTCACCCCTCCACTTT | . | TRBJ1-6 | few | TRBV7-6
CASSSGGLTGELFF | TGTGCCAGCTCGAGCGGGGGGCTCACCGGGGAGCTGTTTTTT | TRBD2 | TRBJ2-2 | . | TRBV7-9
CASSLGRTSGGPNTQETQYF | TGTGCCAGCAGCTTAGGAAGGACTAGCGGGGGCCCGAACACTCAAGAGACCCAGTACTTC | TRBD2 | TRBJ2-5 | . | TRBV5-8
CASSYSKGGRETQYF | TGTGCCAGCAGTTACTCGAAAGGGGGCAGGGAGACCCAGTACTTC | TRBD1 | TRBJ2-5 | . | TRBV6-5
CASSFEYEQYF | TGTGCCAGCAGCTTTGAGTACGAGCAGTACTTC | . | TRBJ2-7 | . | TRBV7-9
CASNRGTGDTEAFF | TGTGCCAGCAATCGCGGGACAGGGGACACTGAAGCTTTCTTT | TRBD1 | TRBJ1-1 | . | TRBV6-5
CASTKGALGTDTQYF | TGTGCCAGCACGAAGGGGGCGCTGGGCACAGATACGCAGTATTTT | TRBD1 | TRBJ2-3 | . | TRBV7-6
CASIQGHGTGEQYF | TGTGCCAGCATACAGGGGCATGGCACTGGAGAGCAGTACTTC | TRBD1 | TRBJ2-7 | . | TRBV6-5
CASSYTAGAYEQYF | TGTGCCAGCAGCTACACCGCCGGTGCCTACGAGCAGTACTTC | . | TRBJ2-7 | few | TRBV6-5
CASSPNGDTEAFF | TGTGCCAGCTCACCTAACGGGGACACTGAAGCTTTCTTT | . | TRBJ1-1 | few | TRBV18
CASSISVSVKNGYTF | TGTGCCAGTAGTATTTCGGTTTCGGTAAAGAATGGCTACACCTTC | . | TRBJ1-2 | few | TRBV19
CASGAGGSGELFF | TGTGCCAGCGGAGCAGGGGGGAGCGGGGAGCTGTTTTTT | . | TRBJ2-2 | . | TRBV6-5
CASSPMGRGGYTF | TGTGCCAGCTCACCCATGGGGCGTGGCGGCTACACCTTC | . | TRBJ1-2 | . | TRBV18
CASTPGDRGYEQYF | TGTGCCAGCACCCCCGGGGACAGGGGGTACGAGCAGTACTTC | TRBD1 | TRBJ2-7 | few | TRBV28
CASSLTVNNEQFF | TGTGCCAGCAGCTTAACAGTTAACAATGAGCAGTTCTTC | . | TRBJ2-1 | few | TRBV4-2
CASSPTGEGTGELFF | TGTGCCAGCAGCCCAACAGGGGAAGGTACCGGGGAGCTGTTTTTT | TRBD1 | TRBJ2-2 | few | TRBV7-8
CASSWGHSRPLYEQYF | TGTGCCAGCAGCTGGGGGCACAGTCGGCCTCTCTACGAGCAGTACTTC | . | TRBJ2-7 | few | TRBV5-8
CASSARAATYGYTF | TGCGCCAGCAGCGCCAGGGCGGCGACCTATGGCTACACCTTC | . | TRBJ1-2 | . | TRBV5-1
CASSLQGLNSPLHF | TGTGCCAGCAGTTTACAGGGCCTTAATTCACCCCTCCACTTT | . | TRBJ1-6 | . | TRBV27
CASRREPSYEQYF | TGTGCCAGCAGGAGGGAGCCAAGCTACGAGCAGTACTTC | . | TRBJ2-7 | few | TRBV27
CASSLGRRGGEETQYF | TGTGCCAGCAGCTTAGGACGGCGGGGGGGGGAAGAGACCCAGTACTTC | TRBD2 | TRBJ2-5 | few | TRBV11-2
CASSRGETQYF | TGTGCCAGCAGCCGAGGCGAGACCCAGTACTTC | . | TRBJ2-5 | . | TRBV11-2
CASSAATGSNQPQHF | TGTGCCAGCAGTGCTGCGACAGGGAGCAATCAGCCCCAGCATTTT | TRBD1 | TRBJ1-5 | few | TRBV6-1
CASSLRVSVSTLHF | TGCGCCAGCAGCCTCAGGGTTTCCGTGTCCACCCTCCACTTT | . | TRBJ1-6 | few | TRBV4-3
CASRLTGSSYEQYF | TGTGCCAGCAGATTGACAGGGAGCTCCTACGAGCAGTACTTC | TRBD1 | TRBJ2-7 | few | TRBV6-5
CAIMAQGEVNIQYF | TGTGCCATCATGGCACAGGGGGAGGTAAACATTCAGTACTTC | TRBD1 | TRBJ2-4 | many | TRBV10-3
CASSPGPISPLHF | TGTGCCAGCAGCCCAGGCCCCATTTCACCCCTCCACTTT | . | TRBJ1-6 | few | TRBV11-2
CASSPRSVSESEQYF | TGTGCCAGCTCACCACGCTCCGTGTCAGAATCCGAGCAGTACTTC | . | TRBJ2-7 | few | TRBV18
CASSTQRDQPQHF | TGTGCCAGTAGTACCCAGAGGGATCAGCCCCAGCATTTT | . | TRBJ1-5 | . | TRBV19
CASSFVSGELFF | TGTGCCAGCAGCTTCGTATCCGGGGAGCTGTTTTTT | . | TRBJ2-2 | . | TRBV7-2
CASSGTGSTDWETQYF | TGTGCCAGCAGTGGAACAGGGTCTACAGACTGGGAGACCCAGTACTTC | . | TRBJ2-5 | . | TRBV6-1
CASSQLGLAPSTDTQYF | TGCGCCAGCAGCCAACTAGGACTAGCGCCAAGCACAGATACGCAGTATTTT | TRBD2 | TRBJ2-3 | . | TRBV4-1
CASSPTGENEKLFF | TGTGCCAGTAGTCCGACAGGGGAGAATGAAAAACTGTTTTTT | TRBD1 | TRBJ1-4 | few | TRBV19
CASSLSVVGEQYF | TGCGCCAGCAGCTTGAGCGTGGTTGGCGAGCAGTACTTC | . | TRBJ2-7 | few | TRBV5-1
CASSTRNEQFF | TGTGCCAGCAGTACTCGGAATGAGCAGTTCTTC | . | TRBJ2-1 | few | TRBV2
CASSQRGGSGNTIYF | TGTGCCAGCAGCCAGAGGGGGGGCTCCGGAAACACCATATATTTT | . | TRBJ1-3 | few | TRBV14
CASRPAGGGYTF | TGTGCCAGTAGACCTGCTGGGGGGGGCTACACCTTC | . | TRBJ1-2 | . | TRBV19
CASTPAGAGELFF | TGCGCCAGCACCCCGGCGGGCGCCGGGGAGCTGTTTTTT | . | TRBJ2-2 | . | TRBV5-1
CASSLTGGGVYGYTF | TGTGCCAGCAGCTTAACAGGGGGCGGAGTGTATGGCTACACCTTC | TRBD1 | TRBJ1-2 | . | TRBV7-2
CASRFLEQEAFF | TGTGCCAGCAGATTCCTGGAGCAAGAAGCTTTCTTT | . | TRBJ1-1 | . | TRBV5-6
CASSTGGAGANVLTF | TGTGCCAGCAGCACAGGGGGCGCCGGGGCCAACGTCCTGACTTTC | TRBD1 | TRBJ2-6 | . | TRBV6-1